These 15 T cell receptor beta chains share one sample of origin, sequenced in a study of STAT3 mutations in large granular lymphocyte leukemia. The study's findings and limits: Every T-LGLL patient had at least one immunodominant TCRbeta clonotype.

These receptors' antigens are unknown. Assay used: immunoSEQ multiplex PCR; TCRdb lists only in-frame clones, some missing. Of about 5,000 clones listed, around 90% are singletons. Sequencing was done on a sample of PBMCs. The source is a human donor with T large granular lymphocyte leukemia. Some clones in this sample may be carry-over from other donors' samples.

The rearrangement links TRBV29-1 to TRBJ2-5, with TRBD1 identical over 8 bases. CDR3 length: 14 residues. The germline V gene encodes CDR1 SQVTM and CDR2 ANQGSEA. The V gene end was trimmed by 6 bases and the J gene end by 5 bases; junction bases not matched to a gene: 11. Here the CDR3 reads CSVGTSGGSETQYF. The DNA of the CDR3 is TGCAGCGTGGGCACTTCAGGGGGCAGTGAGACCCAGTACTTC.

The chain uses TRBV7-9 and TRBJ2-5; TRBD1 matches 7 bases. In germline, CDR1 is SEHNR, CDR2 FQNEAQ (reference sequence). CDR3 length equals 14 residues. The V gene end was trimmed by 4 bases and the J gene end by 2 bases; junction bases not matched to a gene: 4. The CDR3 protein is CASSSPGGQETQYF. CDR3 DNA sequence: TGTGCCAGCAGCTCTCCAGGGGGTCAAGAGACCCAGTACTTC.

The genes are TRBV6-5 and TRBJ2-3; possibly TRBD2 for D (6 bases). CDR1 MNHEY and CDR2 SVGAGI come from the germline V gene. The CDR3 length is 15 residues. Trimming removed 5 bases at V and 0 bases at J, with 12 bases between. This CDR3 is CASSLDGSSTDTQYF. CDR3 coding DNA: TGTGCCAGCAGTCTAGACGGGAGTAGCACAGATACGCAGTATTTT.

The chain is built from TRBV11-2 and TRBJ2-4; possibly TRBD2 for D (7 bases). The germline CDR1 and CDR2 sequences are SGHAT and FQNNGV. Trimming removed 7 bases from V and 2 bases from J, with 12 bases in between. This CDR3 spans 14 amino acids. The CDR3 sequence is CASKGGGTKNIQYF. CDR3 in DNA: TGTGCCAGCAAGGGGGGAGGGACCAAAAACATTCAGTACTTC.

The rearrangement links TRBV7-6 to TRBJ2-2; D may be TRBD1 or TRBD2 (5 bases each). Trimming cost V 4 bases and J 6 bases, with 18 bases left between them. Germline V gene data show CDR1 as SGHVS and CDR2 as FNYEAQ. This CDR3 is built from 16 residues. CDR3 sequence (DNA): TGTGCCAGCAGCTCCCCCGGGGCGGTGACGCCCGGGGAGCTGTTTTTT. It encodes CASSSPGAVTPGELFF.

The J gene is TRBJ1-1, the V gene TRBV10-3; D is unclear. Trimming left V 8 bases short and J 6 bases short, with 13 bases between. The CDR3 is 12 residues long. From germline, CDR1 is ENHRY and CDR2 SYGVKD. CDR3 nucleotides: TGTGCCATCTCTACCGGGGAATCTGAAGCTTTCTTT. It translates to CAISTGESEAFF.

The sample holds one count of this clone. The CDR3 DNA follows: TGTGCCAGCAGCTTGAGTCTGGGGGGCGGAGGGAATGGCTACACCTTC. Protein sequence: CASSLSLGGGGNGYTF. The V call is TRBV5-5, the J call TRBJ1-2; possibly TRBD1 for D (6 bases). V shed 1 base and J shed 6 bases, with 19 bases lying between them. Germline CDR1 and CDR2: SGHKS and YYEKEE (reference sequence). CDR3 length equals 16 residues.

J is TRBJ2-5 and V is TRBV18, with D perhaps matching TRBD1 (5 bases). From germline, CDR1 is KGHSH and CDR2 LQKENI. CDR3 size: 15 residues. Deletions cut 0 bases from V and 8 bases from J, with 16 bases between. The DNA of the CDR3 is TGTGCCAGCTCACCACCCGACAGTACCAAGAGAACCCAGTACTTC. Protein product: CASSPPDSTKRTQYF.

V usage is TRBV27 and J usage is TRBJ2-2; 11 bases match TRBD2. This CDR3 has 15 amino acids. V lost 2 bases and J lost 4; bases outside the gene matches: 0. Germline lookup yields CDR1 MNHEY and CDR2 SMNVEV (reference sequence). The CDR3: CASSLLAGGTGELFF. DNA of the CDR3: TGTGCCAGCAGTTTACTAGCGGGAGGCACCGGGGAGCTGTTTTTT.

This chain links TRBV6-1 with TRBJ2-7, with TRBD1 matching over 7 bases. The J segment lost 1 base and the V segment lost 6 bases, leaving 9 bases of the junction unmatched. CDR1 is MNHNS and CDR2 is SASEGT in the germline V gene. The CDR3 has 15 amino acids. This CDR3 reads CASRHRDSSSYEQYV. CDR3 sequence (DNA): TGTGCCAGCAGGCACCGGGACAGTTCTTCCTACGAGCAGTACGTC.

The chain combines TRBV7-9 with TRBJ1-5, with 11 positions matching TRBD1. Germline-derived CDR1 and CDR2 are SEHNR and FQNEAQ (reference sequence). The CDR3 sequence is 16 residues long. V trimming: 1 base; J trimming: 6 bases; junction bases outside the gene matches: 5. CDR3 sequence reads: CASSLGGQGAGQPQHF. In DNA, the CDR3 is TGTGCCAGCAGCTTAGGAGGACAGGGGGCCGGTCAGCCCCAGCATTTT.

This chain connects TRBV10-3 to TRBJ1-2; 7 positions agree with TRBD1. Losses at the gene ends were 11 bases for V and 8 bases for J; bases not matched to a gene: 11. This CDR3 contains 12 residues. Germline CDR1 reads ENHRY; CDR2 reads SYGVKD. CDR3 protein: CAARRDRGGYTF. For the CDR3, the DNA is TGTGCCGCCCGCCGGGACAGAGGCGGCTACACCTTC.

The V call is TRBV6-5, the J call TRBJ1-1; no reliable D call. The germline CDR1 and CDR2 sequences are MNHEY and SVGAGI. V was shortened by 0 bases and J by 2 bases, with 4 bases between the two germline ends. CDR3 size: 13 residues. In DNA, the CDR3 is TGTGCCAGCAGTTACTCGTACAACACTGAAGCTTTCTTT. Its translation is CASSYSYNTEAFF.

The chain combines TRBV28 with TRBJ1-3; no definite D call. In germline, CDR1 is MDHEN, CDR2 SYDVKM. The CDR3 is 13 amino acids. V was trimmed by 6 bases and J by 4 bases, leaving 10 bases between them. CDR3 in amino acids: CASRASAGNTIYF. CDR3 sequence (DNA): TGTGCCAGCAGGGCCTCGGCAGGAAACACCATATATTTT. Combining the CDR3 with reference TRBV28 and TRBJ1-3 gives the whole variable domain DVKVTQSSRYLVKRTGEKVFLECVQDMDHENMFWYRQDPGLGLRLIYFSYDVKMKEKGDIPEGYSVSREKKERFSLILESASTNQTSMYLCASRASAGNTIYFGEGSWLTVV.

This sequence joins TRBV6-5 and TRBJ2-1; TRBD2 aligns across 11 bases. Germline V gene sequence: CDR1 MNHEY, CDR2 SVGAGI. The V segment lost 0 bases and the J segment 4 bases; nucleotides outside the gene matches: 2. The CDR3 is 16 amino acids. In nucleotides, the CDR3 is TGTGCCAGCAGTTACTCGATAGCGGGAGGGTACAATGAGCAGTTCTTC. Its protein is CASSYSIAGGYNEQFF.